This T cell receptor beta chain was recovered during a study of beta chain features in type 1 diabetes. Study outcomes and limitations: Researchers reported that naive, central memory and Treg TCRB repertoires appeared more similar in patients than in healthy donors. TCRB CDR3s from Type 1 diabetes patients were moderately but significantly shorter in all four CD4+ subsets.

CD4+ naive, central memory, regulatory and stem cell-like memory cells were sorted via CD45RO/CCR7/CD25/CD127/CD95/CD27. The CDR3 is 18 amino acids. Germline values: CDR1 SEHNR, CDR2 FQNEAQ (reference sequence). V was trimmed by 1 base and J by 7 bases, leaving 23 bases between them. This clone has a handful of counts. The antigen is undetermined. Expressed TCRB transcripts were sequenced because the isolated RNA had all been reverse transcribed beforehand. Sequenced naive, central memory and regulatory T cell samples produced an average of roughly 3.6 million reads. The table came from immunoSEQ multiplex PCR; TCRdb's copy has only in-frame clones and leaves some out. The table has some 330,000 clones, roughly 12% seen once.

The sample consisted of naive CD4+ T cells from blood. This TCR came from a woman aged 18-35 years with type 1 diabetes. The chain is built from TRBV7-9 and TRBJ1-5, with D unclear. The CDR3 DNA reads as TGTGCCAGCAGCTTAGGGATCATAGGAGGCCCGACGGACCAGCCCCAGCATTTT. This encodes CASSLGIIGGPTDQPQHF.